The next 14 T cell receptor beta chains were all read from a single sample in a study of Ad26.COV2.S vaccination and SARS-CoV-2 variants. Profiled with immunoSEQ multiplex PCR; TCRdb holds only in-frame clones, not every one. In the table there are 300,000 to 450,000 clones, 92% of which are singletons. Sample: peripheral blood, taken after recovery from COVID-19. The receptors were gathered from a human donor who had recovered from COVID-19.

V usage is TRBV11-2 and J usage is TRBJ1-2; D may be TRBD1 (6 bases). Trimming shortened V by 1 base and J by 4 bases, and 10 bases separated the two germline ends. Germline assignment: CDR1 SGHAT and CDR2 FQNNGV. The CDR3 has 14 residues. The CDR3 nucleotides are TGTGCCAGCAGCTTAGTGGGGGGCTTCTATGGCTACACCTTC. Amino acid sequence: CASSLVGGFYGYTF.

The chain is built from TRBV7-2 and TRBJ1-2; D not certain. The germline CDR1 and CDR2 sequences are SGHTA and FQGNSA. The CDR3 totals 14 residues. The V gene lost 1 base and the J gene lost 2 bases, with 8 bases spanning the gap. The CDR3 region is CASSLGGGNYGYTF. CDR3 nucleotides: TGTGCCAGCAGCTTAGGGGGTGGAAACTATGGCTACACCTTC.

CDR3 amino acids: CASSFGTINEQFF. The CDR3 DNA reads as TGTGCCAGCAGCTTCGGGACGATCAATGAGCAGTTCTTC. The chain carries TRBV5-6 and TRBJ2-1; D assignment may be TRBD1 or TRBD2 (5 bases each). Germline CDR1 SGHDT, CDR2 YYEEEE. The CDR3 totals 13 residues. Trimming cost V 2 bases and J 6 bases, with 9 bases left between them.

The rearrangement links TRBV4-1 to TRBJ2-1; 9 nucleotides agree with TRBD2. The CDR3 contains 18 residues. Germline V lookup: CDR1 MGHRA, CDR2 YSYEKL. V was clipped by 4 bases and J by 0 bases; unmatched bases: 10. For the CDR3, the DNA is TGCGCCAGCAGCCCCCGGATAGCGGGGGCTAGCTCCTACAATGAGCAGTTCTTC. The encoded protein is CASSPRIAGASSYNEQFF.

This sequence joins TRBV6-6 and TRBJ1-2; TRBD1 might be the D (5 bases). Trimming cost V 8 bases and J 9 bases, with 19 bases left between them. Germline-derived CDR1 and CDR2 are MNHNY and SVGAGI (reference sequence). This CDR3 is built from 13 residues. The CDR3: CASRTGGGDRYTF. As DNA, the CDR3 is TGTGCCAGCCGCACAGGTGGGGGGGATCGCTACACCTTC.

The chain couples TRBV7-8 to TRBJ1-2; TRBD1 might be the D (5 bases). Trimming took 0 bases from V and 2 from J, leaving 10 bases between them. CDR1 SGHVS and CDR2 FQNEAQ come from the germline V gene. The CDR3 totals 15 residues. CDR3 loop: CASSLAQGANYGYTF. The CDR3 DNA follows: TGTGCCAGCAGCTTAGCTCAGGGAGCGAACTATGGCTACACCTTC.

This sequence joins TRBV6-5 and TRBJ1-1; no clear D gene. Germline V gene sequence: CDR1 MNHEY, CDR2 SVGAGI. The CDR3 consists of 12 residues. The V end was cut by 3 bases, the J end by 8 bases, with 10 bases between. In nucleotides, the CDR3 is TGTGCCAGCAGTTATTCGGCTGGGGAAGCTTTCTTT. It codes for CASSYSAGEAFF.

This chain connects TRBV14 to TRBJ1-2; D remains ambiguous. This CDR3 has 15 residues. Germline lookup yields CDR1 SGHDN and CDR2 FVKESK. The V gene lost 0 bases and the J gene lost 3 bases, with 11 bases spanning the gap. The chain's CDR3 is CASSQDLAGYYGYTF. CDR3 bases: TGTGCCAGCAGCCAAGACCTTGCCGGGTACTATGGCTACACCTTC.

This chain links TRBV7-9 with TRBJ1-3, with D perhaps TRBD1 (5 bases). The CDR3 extends over 18 amino acids. Germline-derived CDR1 and CDR2 are SEHNR and FQNEAQ (reference sequence). V was cut by 2 bases and J by 2 bases, with 19 bases left in between. Here the CDR3 reads CASSLPTAGGMPGNTIYF. In nucleotides, the CDR3 is TGTGCCAGCAGCTTACCCACGGCCGGGGGAATGCCTGGAAACACCATATATTTT.

The chain joins TRBV27 to TRBJ1-1; TRBD1 is a possible D gene (5 bases). The CDR3 contains 14 residues. Per germline, CDR1 MNHEY and CDR2 SMNVEV (reference sequence). Trimming removed 7 bases from V and 3 bases from J, with 15 bases in between. The CDR3 DNA reads as TGTGCCAGCATACCACCGGGACTTTACACTGAAGCTTTCTTT. Protein: CASIPPGLYTEAFF.

This clone appeared a single time. This chain connects TRBV6-5 to TRBJ2-1, with 7 bases identical to TRBD1. Germline trimming cut 7 bases from V and 1 base from J; bases unmatched to any gene: 4. CDR1 is MNHEY, CDR2 SVGAGI, per germline. The length of the CDR3 is 14 residues. For the CDR3, the DNA is TGTGCCAGCACCGAGACAGGGTCCTACAATGAGCAGTTCTTC. This encodes CASTETGSYNEQFF.

The gene calls are TRBV11-2 and TRBJ1-6; 10 bases fit TRBD1. This CDR3 region has 17 residues. The V segment lost 0 bases and the J segment 7 bases; nucleotides outside the gene matches: 6. The germline CDR1 and CDR2 sequences are SGHAT and FQNNGV. CDR3: CASSLELTGGLNSPLHF. CDR3 DNA sequence: TGTGCCAGCAGCTTAGAACTGACAGGGGGCCTGAATTCACCCCTCCACTTT.

The J gene is TRBJ1-1, the V gene TRBV27; TRBD1 is a possible D gene (5 bases). Trimming removed 8 bases at V and 11 bases at J, with 12 bases between. From germline, CDR1 is MNHEY and CDR2 SMNVEV (reference sequence). The CDR3 contains 10 residues. CDR3 in amino acids: CASGRVRAFF. CDR3 nucleotides: TGTGCCAGCGGCAGGGTTAGGGCTTTCTTT.

In DNA, the CDR3 is TGCGCCAGCAGCCAAGATACCGGGCTACTCCTCGAGCAGTACTTC. Protein product: CASSQDTGLLLEQYF. This chain uses TRBV4-1 with TRBJ2-7; D remains unclear. Germline CDR1 and CDR2: MGHRA and YSYEKL. The CDR3 sequence is 15 residues long. The ends were cut back, 0 bases at V and 6 bases at J, with 15 bases in the middle.